This passage covers 28 T cell receptor beta chains from one sample sequenced in a study of control samples from healthy donors and cancer patients (dated by TCRdb to the early 2020s). Library creation used the immunoSEQ multiplex PCR assay. TCRdb provides this immuneACCESS table in a form limited to in-frame rearrangements. Some clones are lacking; in checked studies, under half of them reflect an unresolved V gene, and why the rest are absent is not known. Here the sample has approximately 160,000 clones; 90% to 95% occur a single time. 1.1% to 1.5% of the sample goes to the ten largest clones. The specimen was blood. The receptors here all came from a woman aged 18-30 years in good health.

This clone was counted only a few times. The J gene is TRBJ2-2, the V gene TRBV6-2 or TRBV6-3, with unresolved D. In germline, CDR1 is MNHEY, CDR2 SVGEGT. The CDR3 loop spans 11 amino acids. V shed 4 bases and J shed 10 bases, with 7 bases lying between them. CDR3 sequence: CASSSVLELFF. CDR3 sequence (DNA): TGTGCCAGCAGTTCCGTTTTGGAGCTGTTTTTT.

J is TRBJ1-1 and V is TRBV28, with 8 bases aligning to TRBD1. The germline V gene encodes CDR1 MDHEN and CDR2 SYDVKM. Unmatched junction bases numbered 9, after V lost 7 bases and J lost 5 bases. The CDR3 has 14 residues. DNA of the CDR3: TGTGCCAGCAACAACGGACAGGGTACGACTGAAGCTTTCTTT. This sequence encodes CASNNGQGTTEAFF.

This clone was found once. This chain joins TRBV18 and TRBJ1-2; D perhaps matches TRBD1 (5 bases). This CDR3 has 14 amino acids. Trimming left V 2 bases short and J 3 bases short, with 10 bases between. Germline-derived CDR1 and CDR2 are KGHSH and LQKENI. CDR3 in amino acids: CASSPSTVDYGYTF. The CDR3 DNA sequence: TGTGCCAGCTCACCATCGACAGTAGACTATGGCTACACCTTC.

A single count supports this clone. The chain carries TRBV4-1 and TRBJ1-2; D not resolved. Germline lookup yields CDR1 MGHRA and CDR2 YSYEKL. V lost 1 base, J lost 0 bases, and 9 bases lay in between. The CDR3 sequence is 15 residues long. The CDR3 is CASSQGPLANYGYTF. DNA for the CDR3: TGCGCCAGCAGCCAAGGTCCCCTAGCTAACTATGGCTACACCTTC.

The CDR3 loop is CASSPTTGKAGYTF. The CDR3 DNA reads TGTGCCAGCTCACCAACCACCGGGAAAGCAGGCTACACCTTC. The rearrangement uses TRBV18 and TRBJ1-2; D call uncertain. Trimming took off 2 bases at V and 8 bases at J, with 15 bases between the two ends. CDR3 length: 14 residues. Germline V CDR1 and CDR2: KGHSH, LQKENI.

The rearrangement joins TRBV2 to TRBJ1-4; tentatively, D is TRBD1 (5 bases). Germline loops: CDR1 SNHLY, CDR2 FYNNEI. V lost 6 bases, J lost 4 bases, and 9 bases lay in between. This CDR3 contains 13 residues. The CDR3 coding sequence is TGTGCCAGCAGGGGACGGAGTAATGAAAAACTGTTTTTT. Translated: CASRGRSNEKLFF.

The chain couples TRBV11-3 to TRBJ1-2, with a weak D call TRBD1 (6 bases). CDR1 is SGHNT and CDR2 is YENEEA in the germline V gene. V lost 4 bases and J 14 bases, leaving 14 bases between the germline ends. This CDR3 is built from 11 residues. The CDR3 loop is CASSSDGRGTF. Here the CDR3 DNA reads TGTGCCAGCAGCTCGGACGGGAGGGGGACCTTC.

In nucleotides, the CDR3 is TGTGCCACGGGTAGCGGGCGAGGGGAGACCCAGTACTTC. This translates into CATGSGRGETQYF. The chain couples TRBV15 to TRBJ2-5; 7 nucleotides align to TRBD2. V trimming: 9 bases; J trimming: 5 bases; junction bases outside the gene matches: 9. The germline CDR1 and CDR2 sequences are LNHNV and YYDKDF (reference sequence). The CDR3 has 13 amino acids.

The J gene is TRBJ2-1, the V gene TRBV7-8, with D possibly being TRBD2 (6 bases). Germline V gene data show CDR1 as SGHVS and CDR2 as FQNEAQ. This CDR3 contains 16 residues. Trimming took off 1 base at V and 4 bases at J, with 14 bases between the two ends. The CDR3 loop is CASSLVSGVGYNEQFF. The CDR3 DNA sequence: TGTGCCAGCAGCTTAGTATCGGGGGTGGGGTACAATGAGCAGTTCTTC. The full variable domain, its missing parts supplied by reference TRBV7-8 and TRBJ2-1, is GAGVSQSPRYKVAKRGQDVALRCDPISGHVSLFWYQQALGQGPEFLTYFQNEAQLDKSGLPSDRFFAERPEGSVSTLKIQRTQQEDSAVYLCASSLVSGVGYNEQFFGPGTRLTVL.

This sequence joins TRBV9 and TRBJ2-7, with TRBD2 identical over 10 bases. Losses at the gene ends were 4 bases for V and 5 bases for J; bases not matched to a gene: 9. The CDR3 contains 15 residues. Germline CDR1 reads SGDLS; CDR2 reads YYNGEE. The CDR3 DNA reads TGTGCCAGCAGCTTAAGCGGGAGGGTCGGGAACGAGCAGTACTTC. Protein product: CASSLSGRVGNEQYF. Drawing the rest from reference TRBV9 and TRBJ2-7, the complete variable domain is DSGVTQTPKHLITATGQRVTLRCSPRSGDLSVYWYQQSLDQGLQFLIQYYNGEERAKGNILERFSAQQFPDLHSELNLSSLELGDSALYFCASSLSGRVGNEQYFGPGTRLTVT.

V usage is TRBV27 and J usage is TRBJ1-1, with 9 bases aligning to TRBD1. The CDR3 runs 12 residues. Germline trimming cut 9 bases from V and 4 bases from J; bases unmatched to any gene: 3. Germline CDR1 reads MNHEY; CDR2 reads SMNVEV (reference sequence). The CDR3 here is CARPTGGTEAFF. As DNA, the CDR3 is TGTGCCAGACCGACAGGGGGCACTGAAGCTTTCTTT.

This clone was recorded a few times. V is TRBV7-2 and J is TRBJ1-5; weak D call: TRBD1 (5 bases). This CDR3 comprises 16 residues. The V end was cut by 2 bases, the J end by 2 bases, with 13 bases between. Germline CDR1 reads SGHTA; CDR2 reads FQGNSA. The CDR3 loop is CASSLTSAGGNQPQHF. The CDR3 DNA sequence: TGTGCCAGCAGCTTAACCTCGGCGGGGGGCAATCAGCCCCAGCATTTT.

This clone appeared a single time. The rearrangement uses TRBV23-1 and TRBJ2-7; either TRBD1 or TRBD2 may supply D (5 bases each). TRBV23-1 is designated an ORF whose function remains uncertain. The CDR3 runs to 17 residues. Trimming stripped 4 bases from V and 0 bases from J, with 19 bases between. The CDR3 here is CASSLSPPRGRSYEQYF. In nucleotides, the CDR3 is TGCGCCAGCAGTCTCTCCCCCCCGAGGGGTCGCTCCTACGAGCAGTACTTC.

J is TRBJ2-7 and V is TRBV6-5; unclear D gene. Germline V gene sequence: CDR1 MNHEY, CDR2 SVGAGI. V was clipped by 6 bases and J by 0 bases, with 9 bases between them. The length of the CDR3 is 13 residues. This CDR3 is CASSYGDSYEQYF. CDR3 bases: TGTGCCAGCAGCTATGGGGACTCCTACGAGCAGTACTTC.

The CDR3 nucleotides read TGTGCCAGCAGCCAAGGCTTTTCACCCCTCCACTTT. Translated, it gives CASSQGFSPLHF. V and J are TRBV14 and TRBJ1-6; D unclear. The germline V and J ends were trimmed by 1 base and 9 bases, with 4 bases remaining between them. This CDR3 comprises 12 residues. The germline V gene has CDR1 SGHDN and CDR2 FVKESK.

The chain links TRBV19 to TRBJ1-5; D ambiguous. The length of the CDR3 is 14 residues. V was cut by 4 bases and J by 5 bases, with 12 bases left in between. Germline CDR1 LNHDA, CDR2 SQIVND (reference sequence). CDR3: CASSKDSDYQPQHF. In DNA, the CDR3 is TGTGCCAGTAGTAAGGATTCGGATTATCAGCCCCAGCATTTT.

The table lists this clone with a count of one. The V call is TRBV6-6, the J call TRBJ2-1; 11 nucleotides match TRBD2. V shed 5 bases, J shed 6 bases, and the junction held 6 bases outside the gene matches. Per the germline V gene, CDR1 is MNHNY and CDR2 is SVGAGI (reference sequence). CDR3 length equals 15 residues. DNA for the CDR3: TGTGCCAGCAGTCCGACGCTAGCGGGAGGCAATGAGCAGTTCTTC. The encoded protein is CASSPTLAGGNEQFF.

This sequence joins TRBV7-9 and TRBJ2-3; D possibly matches TRBD1 or TRBD2 (6 bases each). In germline, CDR1 is SEHNR, CDR2 FQNEAQ (reference sequence). The CDR3 is 15 amino acids. The V end lost 1 base, the J end lost 1 base, and 9 bases lay between the germline ends. For the CDR3, the DNA is TGTGCCAGCAGCTTAGGGGGGGCCGGCACAGATACGCAGTATTTT. Protein sequence: CASSLGGAGTDTQYF.

The gene calls are TRBV6-1 and TRBJ1-2; tentative D call: TRBD1 (6 bases). This CDR3 comprises 18 residues. Trimming shortened V by 4 bases and J by 6 bases, and 27 bases separated the two germline ends. Germline V lookup: CDR1 MNHNS, CDR2 SASEGT. The CDR3 region has the DNA TGTGCCAGCAGTGCCTACACCTCTCGTACGGGGGGCTGGAATGGCTACACCTTC. Translation gives CASSAYTSRTGGWNGYTF.

The chain has TRBV6-5 and TRBJ2-3; D possibly corresponds to TRBD1 (5 bases). Per germline, CDR1 MNHEY and CDR2 SVGAGI. The CDR3 contains 11 residues. V lost 8 bases to trimming and J lost 4 bases, with 7 bases between them. The CDR3 region has the DNA TGTGCCAGCCGCAGGGCAGATACGCAGTATTTT. It translates to CASRRADTQYF.

The rearrangement joins TRBV19 to TRBJ2-2, with unresolved D. Trimming pared 4 bases from V and 3 bases from J, leaving 15 bases between. CDR1 and CDR2 (germline): LNHDA, SQIVND (reference sequence). The CDR3 has 16 amino acids. The CDR3 bases are TGTGCCAGTAGTAAAAGGAAGTGGCCGGACACCGGGGAGCTGTTTTTT. This gives the protein CASSKRKWPDTGELFF.

Points on this clone: Within the sample, other DNA sequences also encode this same CDR3. The chain couples TRBV9 to TRBJ2-3; 7 nucleotides line up with TRBD2. CDR3 length: 15 residues. Germline V gives CDR1 SGDLS, CDR2 YYNGEE. Unmatched junction bases numbered 2, after V lost 0 bases and J lost 1 base. Here the CDR3 reads CASSVGLAGTDTQYF. The CDR3 DNA is TGTGCCAGCAGCGTAGGGCTAGCGGGCACAGATACGCAGTATTTT.

V gene TRBV5-5 combines with J gene TRBJ2-7; TRBD1 matches 7 bases. This CDR3 contains 15 residues. The germline V gene has CDR1 SGHKS and CDR2 YYEKEE (reference sequence). After removal of 3 bases from V and 2 bases from J, the junction contained 8 bases not matched to a gene. The CDR3 is CASSSLQGSPYEQYF. As DNA, the CDR3 is TGTGCCAGCAGCTCCTTACAGGGGTCCCCCTACGAGCAGTACTTC.

V and J are TRBV19 and TRBJ2-3; D is ambiguous. This CDR3 has 12 amino acids. V lost 6 bases and J 5 bases, leaving 9 bases between the germline ends. CDR1 is LNHDA and CDR2 is SQIVND in the germline V gene (reference sequence). CDR3 sequence (DNA): TGTGCCAGTAGAGGGTCCGGAGATACGCAGTATTTT. It yields the protein CASRGSGDTQYF.

The J gene is TRBJ2-1, the V gene TRBV2; D call uncertain. Trimming removed 6 bases at V and 4 bases at J, with 19 bases between. CDR1 and CDR2 from the germline V gene are SNHLY and FYNNEI. The CDR3 consists of 16 residues. In DNA, the CDR3 is TGTGCCAGCAGGCGGAGTTCCGATATGTCGTACAATGAGCAGTTCTTC. Amino acid sequence: CASRRSSDMSYNEQFF. Supplemented by reference TRBV2 and TRBJ2-1, the full variable domain reads EPEVTQTPSHQVTQMGQEVILRCVPISNHLYFYWYRQILGQKVEFLVSFYNNEISEKSEIFDDQFSVERPDGSNFTLKIRSTKLEDSAMYFCASRRSSDMSYNEQFFGPGTRLTVL.

The gene calls are TRBV28 and TRBJ1-5, with 8 bases that match TRBD1. The germline V gene has CDR1 MDHEN and CDR2 SYDVKM. The V and J ends lost 8 bases and 2 bases, in that order; junction bases with no gene match: 14. CDR3 length equals 17 residues. The CDR3 spells CASHAFDRGRRNQPQHF. The CDR3 DNA is TGTGCCAGCCACGCCTTTGACAGGGGAAGGCGCAATCAGCCCCAGCATTTT.

This chain links TRBV7-2 with TRBJ1-2; D is undetermined. The CDR3 spans 13 residues. Germline CDR1 is SGHTA and CDR2 is FQGNSA. V was pared by 1 base and J by 4 bases, with 7 bases between. CDR3 DNA sequence: TGTGCCAGCAGCTTAGAAGAGATCTATGGCTACACCTTC. Its protein product is CASSLEEIYGYTF. Based on the CDR3 plus reference TRBV7-2 and TRBJ1-2, the full variable domain is GAGVSQSPSNKVTEKGKDVELRCDPISGHTALYWYRQSLGQGLEFLIYFQGNSAPDKSGLPSDRFSAERTGGSVSTLTIQRTQQEDSAVYLCASSLEEIYGYTFGSGTRLTVV.

This clone was picked up one time. This chain uses TRBV24-1 with TRBJ1-1; 9 bases align to TRBD1. CDR1 and CDR2 from the germline V gene are KGHDR and SFDVKD. After removal of 7 bases from V and 4 bases from J, the junction contained 12 bases not matched to a gene. This CDR3 comprises 16 residues. CDR3 coding DNA: TGTGCCACCAGCCCATCCCCCGGGACAGGGATCACTGAAGCTTTCTTT. This sequence encodes CATSPSPGTGITEAFF.